This T cell receptor (beta chain) derives from a study of OX40 agonist ivuxolimab in advanced cancers. The table came from immunoSEQ multiplex PCR; TCRdb's copy has only in-frame clones and leaves some out. Found here are tens of thousands of clones, over 85% of them singletons; the top ten hold 0.85% to 1.2%. Regarding this clone: Its antigen is undetermined.

Trimming shortened V by 1 base and J by 4 bases, and 8 bases separated the two germline ends. The CDR3 contains 13 residues. The V gene's germline CDR1 is MNHNS and CDR2 SASEGT. General study findings and limits: Antigens targeted by the expanded peripheral T cells were not determined. The CD4+ and CD8+ T cells in the blood had expanded clonally by week 6 at 0.1 to 3.0 mg/kg. It was also the case that some nonresponders had low normalized T-cell clonal expansion.

Sample: CD4+ or CD8+ T cells sorted from blood, taken in a trial of the OX40 agonist ivuxolimab. The clonotype comes from an adult with an advanced solid tumor such as melanoma, head and neck, liver or kidney cancer. V gene TRBV6-1 combines with J gene TRBJ2-7; D remains unclear. CDR3 nucleotide sequence: TGTGCCAGCAGTGAAGTTAAAAATTACGAGCAGTACTTC. Residues: CASSEVKNYEQYF.